These 17 T cell receptor beta chains were sequenced from one sample in a study of human T cells and chemical hapten exposure. Using its own MiXCR run on the RACE reads, TCRdb lists one record per CDR3 protein. Here the sample spans roughly 200,000 distinct CDR3 sequences, around 25% being singletons. Time point defined: patch test 3, about 24 weeks after DPC sensitization. As to treatment: therapeutic diphenylcyclopropenone sensitization with weekly scalp DPC. The specimen comprised whole blood, sampled in connection with sensitization to the hapten diphenylcyclopropenone (DPC). These receptors originate from a woman in her forties with alopecia areata. Some clones in this sample may be carry-over from other donors' samples.

This clonotype was detected ten times or more. The V call is TRBV7-2, the J call TRBJ2-4, with 11 nucleotides matching TRBD2. J was trimmed by 3 bases and V by 3 bases; bases with no gene match: 7. Germline CDR1 is SGHTA and CDR2 is FQGNSA. The CDR3 length is 17 residues. The CDR3 sequence: CASSFIAGGPLKNIQYF. The DNA of the CDR3 is TGTGCCAGCAGCTTTATAGCGGGAGGGCCTCTCAAAAACATTCAGTACTTC.

This clonotype was recorded at least ten times. The germline gene is not matched at one end of the junction; a read error may be the cause. V and J are TRBV12-3 or TRBV12-4 and TRBJ2-2, with 11 bases that match TRBD1. This CDR3 is built from 14 residues. The CDR3 DNA reads as TGTGCCAGTGGGACAGGGGGGAACGCCGGGGAGCTGTTTTTT. It yields the protein CASGTGGNAGELFF.

This clonotype has just a few counts. The V call is TRBV20-1, the J call TRBJ2-1; perhaps TRBD2 as D (6 bases). Germline V lookup: CDR1 DFQATT, CDR2 SNEGSKA (reference sequence). The V and J ends lost 1 base and 5 bases respectively, with 9 bases between them. CDR3 size: 13 residues. CDR3 protein: CSARGAGNNEQFF. The DNA for the CDR3 is TGCAGTGCTAGAGGGGCGGGGAACAATGAGCAGTTCTTC.

J is TRBJ2-5 and V is TRBV11-2; no clear D gene. CDR3 size: 12 residues. The ends were cut back, 6 bases at V and 4 bases at J, with 9 bases in the middle. Germline lookup yields CDR1 SGHAT and CDR2 FQNNGV. The CDR3 bases are TGTGCCAGCAGTCCTTGGGGAGAGACCCAGTACTTC. This translates into CASSPWGETQYF.

This clonotype was counted between two and nine times. The chain is built from TRBV29-1 and TRBJ2-7; D might be TRBD1 (6 bases). V lost 6 bases, J lost 3 bases, and 15 bases lay in between. Per the germline V gene, CDR1 is SQVTM and CDR2 is ANQGSEA. This CDR3 has 13 amino acids. The CDR3 is CSVLRTENYEQYF. In DNA, the CDR3 is TGCAGCGTCCTTAGGACAGAGAACTACGAGCAGTACTTC.

The chain couples TRBV7-8 to TRBJ2-7; TRBD1 might be the D (9 bases). Germline CDR1 SGHVS, CDR2 FQNEAQ. The CDR3 consists of 17 residues. Trimming removed 5 bases from V and 2 bases from J, with 22 bases in between. The chain's CDR3 is CASSPRGGTGSAYEQYF. The CDR3 DNA sequence: TGTGCCAGCAGCCCCCGGGGGGGGACAGGGAGCGCCTACGAGCAGTACTTC.

The chain has TRBV30 and TRBJ2-1, with D possibly being TRBD1 or TRBD2 (5 bases each). The CDR3 covers 14 residues. The V and J ends lost 0 bases and 1 base respectively, with 7 bases between them. Looked up from germline, CDR1 is GTSNPN and CDR2 is SVGIG (reference sequence). Here the CDR3 reads CAWSVGESYNEQFF. The CDR3 DNA reads TGTGCCTGGAGTGTGGGGGAGTCCTACAATGAGCAGTTCTTC.

The V and J genes are TRBV28 and TRBJ1-1; a possible D gene is TRBD1 (5 bases). CDR3 length: 15 amino acids. Trimming took 7 bases from V and 1 from J, leaving 16 bases between them. Germline V gene lookup returns CDR1 MDHEN and CDR2 SYDVKM. Here the CDR3 reads CASTILGGTNTEAFF. CDR3 nucleotides: TGTGCCAGCACCATTTTGGGGGGTACGAACACTGAAGCTTTCTTT. Variable domain in full (rest from reference TRBV28 and TRBJ1-1): DVKVTQSSRYLVKRTGEKVFLECVQDMDHENMFWYRQDPGLGLRLIYFSYDVKMKEKGDIPEGYSVSREKKERFSLILESASTNQTSMYLCASTILGGTNTEAFFGQGTRLTVV.

The CDR3 region is CASSLWETGLYTEAFF. As DNA, the CDR3 is TGTGCCAGCAGTTTATGGGAGACAGGGCTTTACACTGAAGCTTTCTTT. The chain employs TRBV28 and TRBJ1-1; 7 bases map to TRBD1. CDR1 and CDR2 from the germline V gene are MDHEN and SYDVKM. The J segment lost 3 bases and the V segment lost 0 bases, leaving 7 bases of the junction unmatched. The CDR3 is made up of 16 amino acids.

V and J are TRBV11-2 and TRBJ2-2; either TRBD1 or TRBD2 may supply D (6 bases each). Per germline, CDR1 SGHAT and CDR2 FQNNGV. This CDR3 has 19 amino acids. V was trimmed by 5 bases and J by 7 bases, leaving 29 bases between them. CDR3 DNA: TGTGCCAGCAGCATACTAGGGGGGCGGTCCGGAGATAGTTTCGGGGAGCTGTTTTTT. Its translation is CASSILGGRSGDSFGELFF.

The chain links TRBV12-3 or TRBV12-4 to TRBJ1-4; the match to TRBD1 covers 9 bases. Trimming removed 7 bases from V and 12 bases from J; junction bases left unmatched: 15. CDR3 size: 15 residues. The CDR3 sequence is CASTRQGGTGSELFF. DNA of the CDR3: TGTGCCAGCACCCGACAGGGGGGAACCGGGAGTGAACTGTTTTTT.

The V and J genes are TRBV5-5 and TRBJ1-6; D remains unclear. Trimming took 3 bases from V and 7 from J, leaving 14 bases between them. CDR1 SGHKS and CDR2 YYEKEE come from the germline V gene (reference sequence). This CDR3 contains 15 residues. The CDR3 coding sequence is TGTGCCAGCAGCTGGGAGGGTGAGGTAAATTCACCCCTCCACTTT. This translates into CASSWEGEVNSPLHF.

This chain connects TRBV19 to TRBJ2-1; D perhaps matches TRBD1 (5 bases). In germline, CDR1 is LNHDA, CDR2 SQIVND (reference sequence). V gave up 3 bases and J gave up 2 bases, with 5 bases separating them. CDR3 size: 13 residues. The CDR3: CASSMTAYNEQFF. CDR3 sequence (DNA): TGTGCCAGTAGTATGACAGCCTACAATGAGCAGTTCTTC.

The chain uses TRBV3-1 and TRBJ1-3; D is undetermined. The ends were cut back, 0 bases at V and 4 bases at J, with 10 bases in the middle. The CDR3 spans 15 residues. Germline CDR1 LGHDT, CDR2 YNNKEL (reference sequence). The CDR3, as DNA: TGTGCCAGCAGCCAAGAAACAGTTTGGGGAAACACCATATATTTT. It translates to CASSQETVWGNTIYF.

V is TRBV29-1 and J is TRBJ2-5, with D maybe TRBD1 (6 bases). Germline V gene sequence: CDR1 SQVTM, CDR2 ANQGSEA. This CDR3 has 13 residues. Trimming removed 4 bases at V and 7 bases at J, with 16 bases between. In DNA, the CDR3 is TGCAGCGTTGGGACAGTCCTATTAAGGACCCAGTACTTC. Its protein product is CSVGTVLLRTQYF.

The rearrangement links TRBV7-9 to TRBJ2-5; D remains ambiguous. Germline CDR1 and CDR2: SEHNR and FQNEAQ (reference sequence). With 5 bases removed from V and 1 base from J, the gap between germline ends came to 17 bases. The CDR3 runs to 16 residues. The CDR3 DNA sequence: TGTGCCAGCAGCCCAAGAGGTCCGGCAGCCCAAGAGACCCAGTACTTC. This gives the protein CASSPRGPAAQETQYF.

The sample holds a few counts of this clonotype. The CDR3 DNA follows: TGTGCCAGCAGCCTCTCCCTAAATCAGCCCCAGCATTTT. This translates into CASSLSLNQPQHF. The chain couples TRBV7-8 to TRBJ1-5; D is unclear. Trimming took 5 bases from V and 4 from J, leaving 9 bases between them. The germline CDR1 and CDR2 sequences are SGHVS and FQNEAQ. This CDR3 spans 13 amino acids. Full variable domain (outside the CDR3, taken from reference TRBV7-8 and TRBJ1-5): GAGVSQSPRYKVAKRGQDVALRCDPISGHVSLFWYQQALGQGPEFLTYFQNEAQLDKSGLPSDRFFAERPEGSVSTLKIQRTQQEDSAVYLCASSLSLNQPQHFGDGTRLSIL.